Listed here are 19 T cell receptor beta chains from one sample, sequenced in a study of blood T cell repertoires in COVID-19. Repertoires were generated with immunoSEQ multiplex PCR, while TCRdb's copy carries only in-frame clones and drops some. Of nearly 200,000 clones listed, 85% are singletons. Sequenced material: peripheral blood. These receptors came from a man aged 55 to 70 with COVID-19, enrolled during active disease.

V usage is TRBV30 and J usage is TRBJ2-3, with no clear D. The CDR3 runs to 12 residues. Germline assignment: CDR1 GTSNPN and CDR2 SVGIG (reference sequence). Trimming pared 2 bases from V and 4 bases from J, leaving 7 bases between. The chain's CDR3 is CAWSISADTQYF. The CDR3 region has the DNA TGTGCCTGGAGTATCAGCGCAGATACGCAGTATTTT.

The chain links TRBV27 to TRBJ2-1; D is ambiguous. Trimming removed 8 bases at V and 3 bases at J, with 14 bases between. The germline gives CDR1 MNHEY, CDR2 SMNVEV (reference sequence). The CDR3 runs to 14 residues. CDR3: CASGRPNYYNEQFF. DNA of the CDR3: TGTGCCAGCGGTAGGCCGAACTACTACAATGAGCAGTTCTTC.

V usage is TRBV6-5 and J usage is TRBJ1-1, with 7 bases identical to TRBD1. V lost 2 bases, J lost 11 bases, and 8 bases stayed unmatched. The germline CDR1 and CDR2 sequences are MNHEY and SVGAGI. The CDR3 spans 13 residues. CDR3 sequence: CASSYDTQGNAFF. The DNA of the CDR3 is TGTGCCAGCAGTTACGACACACAGGGGAATGCTTTCTTT.

V gene TRBV7-9 combines with J gene TRBJ1-4, with 7 nucleotides matching TRBD1. With 5 bases clipped from V and 5 bases from J, the junction kept 8 bases outside the gene matches. The CDR3 sequence is 15 residues long. Germline V gene sequence: CDR1 SEHNR, CDR2 FQNEAQ (reference sequence). The CDR3 DNA follows: TGTGCCAGCAGCCTAGGGACAGATACAAATGAAAAACTGTTTTTT. Protein: CASSLGTDTNEKLFF.

A note on this clone: This sample includes further DNA sequences coding for the same CDR3. The rearrangement uses TRBV3-1 (or the pseudogene TRBV3-2) and TRBJ1-1; TRBD1 matches at 9 bases. The CDR3 is made up of 11 amino acids. V lost 6 bases and J lost 11; bases outside the gene matches: 4. In germline, CDR1 is LGHDT, CDR2 YNNKEL (reference sequence). The CDR3 protein is CASSEQGAAFF. For the CDR3, the DNA is TGTGCCAGCAGTGAACAGGGGGCCGCTTTCTTT.

V is TRBV27 and J is TRBJ1-1; TRBD1 matches 7 bases. Trimming cost V 4 bases and J 6 bases; bases outside gene matches: 8. The germline gives CDR1 MNHEY, CDR2 SMNVEV (reference sequence). The CDR3 contains 14 residues. CDR3 coding DNA: TGTGCCAGCAGTTCCCGACAGGGCAGTGCTGAAGCTTTCTTT. This gives the protein CASSSRQGSAEAFF.

J is TRBJ1-1 and V is TRBV19; 9 nucleotides line up with TRBD1. The CDR3 length is 14 residues. Germline-derived CDR1 and CDR2 are LNHDA and SQIVND (reference sequence). V dropped 10 bases and J dropped 3; count of bases not matched to a gene: 9. CDR3 nucleotides: TGTGCCACGAGAGGGACAGGGAAGGACACTGAAGCTTTCTTT. Its protein is CATRGTGKDTEAFF.

The chain uses TRBV5-1 and TRBJ2-5, with 7 bases that match TRBD2. CDR3 size: 14 residues. V dropped 7 bases and J dropped 4; count of bases not matched to a gene: 10. Per germline, CDR1 SGHRS and CDR2 YFSETQ. The CDR3 loop reads CASGVQGGLETQYF. CDR3 DNA sequence: TGCGCCAGCGGTGTCCAGGGAGGGCTAGAGACCCAGTACTTC. The full variable domain, completed using reference TRBV5-1 and TRBJ2-5, is KAGVTQTPRYLIKTRGQQVTLSCSPISGHRSVSWYQQTPGQGLQFLFEYFSETQRNKGNFPGRFSGRQFSNSRSEMNVSTLELGDSALYLCASGVQGGLETQYFGPGTRLLVL.

This clone was observed a single time. The V gene is TRBV19, the J gene TRBJ2-1; 10 bases align to TRBD2. CDR3 length: 17 residues. Germline V lookup: CDR1 LNHDA, CDR2 SQIVND (reference sequence). V shed 1 base and J 8 bases; nucleotides not matched to a gene: 11. This chain's CDR3 is CASSIGRLAGGLDEQFF. CDR3 DNA sequence: TGTGCCAGTAGTATAGGTAGACTAGCGGGTGGATTGGATGAGCAGTTCTTC.

The chain links TRBV3-1 (or the pseudogene TRBV3-2) to TRBJ1-4; D gene uncertain. V shed 3 bases and J shed 5 bases, with 10 bases lying between them. The CDR3 loop spans 14 amino acids. Germline V gene lookup returns CDR1 LGHDT and CDR2 YNNKEL (reference sequence). CDR3 sequence (DNA): TGTGCCAGCAGCCACGGCACAGCAAATGAAAAACTGTTTTTT. Its translation is CASSHGTANEKLFF.

The rearrangement uses TRBV7-9 and TRBJ1-2, with 8 bases identical to TRBD1. Germline V lookup: CDR1 SEHNR, CDR2 FQNEAQ (reference sequence). The CDR3 spans 15 residues. V was clipped by 3 bases and J by 7 bases; unmatched bases: 10. CDR3 coding DNA: TGTGCCAGCAGCTTTACAGGGGGAGGTTATCGTGGCTACACCTTC. This translates into CASSFTGGGYRGYTF.

V gene TRBV10-2 combines with J gene TRBJ2-7, with TRBD1 matching over 7 bases. The CDR3 has 14 amino acids. V shed 5 bases, J shed 2 bases, and the junction held 6 bases outside the gene matches. CDR1 is WSHSY, CDR2 SAAADI, per germline. The CDR3 loop is CASSTGTETYEQYF. The CDR3 DNA reads as TGCGCCAGCAGTACAGGGACAGAAACCTACGAGCAGTACTTC.

The chain combines TRBV19 with TRBJ1-4; 7 positions match TRBD1. Trimming took 5 bases from V and 0 from J; bases not matched to a gene: 3. Germline V lookup: CDR1 LNHDA, CDR2 SQIVND (reference sequence). This CDR3 is built from 15 residues. For the CDR3, the DNA is TGTGCCAGTAGTGTTGGGACAGCAACTAATGAAAAACTGTTTTTT. Its translation: CASSVGTATNEKLFF.

A single count supports this clone. This chain connects TRBV30 to TRBJ2-2, with a tentative D call TRBD1 (6 bases). The CDR3 is made up of 16 amino acids. The germline V and J ends were trimmed by 0 bases and 2 bases, with 13 bases remaining between them. Looked up from germline, CDR1 is GTSNPN and CDR2 is SVGIG (reference sequence). The CDR3 loop is CAWSVRQARNTGELFF. CDR3 in DNA: TGTGCCTGGAGTGTACGACAGGCCCGAAACACCGGGGAGCTGTTTTTT.

This clone showed up just a few times. This chain joins TRBV7-2 and TRBJ1-5, with 9 positions matching TRBD1. Looked up from germline, CDR1 is SGHTA and CDR2 is FQGNSA. The CDR3 runs 13 residues. Losses at the gene ends were 4 bases for V and 5 bases for J; bases not matched to a gene: 0. The DNA of the CDR3 is TGTGCCAGCAGCTGGACAGGGGATCAGCCCCAGCATTTT. Residues: CASSWTGDQPQHF.

This chain links TRBV11-2 with TRBJ1-4; D uncertain. This CDR3 comprises 16 residues. Deletions cut 4 bases from V and 1 base from J, with 13 bases between. CDR1 is SGHAT, CDR2 FQNNGV, per germline. CDR3 sequence: CASSSASTLTNEKLFF. The CDR3 DNA reads as TGTGCCAGCAGCTCCGCATCGACATTAACTAATGAAAAACTGTTTTTT.

The chain uses TRBV3-1 (or the pseudogene TRBV3-2) and TRBJ1-2; D unclear. The CDR3 totals 12 residues. The V end was cut by 4 bases, the J end by 4 bases, with 7 bases between. Germline V gene lookup returns CDR1 LGHDT and CDR2 YNNKEL (reference sequence). The chain's CDR3 is CASSPSGYGYTF. CDR3 sequence (DNA): TGTGCCAGCAGCCCTTCAGGCTATGGCTACACCTTC.

The CDR3 DNA reads TGTGCCAGTGGAGACAGGAACGGAAACACCATATATTTT. This encodes CASGDRNGNTIYF. The chain joins TRBV19 to TRBJ1-3; possible D gene TRBD1, 6 bases. V gave up 8 bases and J gave up 4 bases, with 12 bases separating them. The CDR3 has 13 amino acids. CDR1 and CDR2 from the germline V gene are LNHDA and SQIVND (reference sequence).

This chain joins TRBV4-1 and TRBJ1-1; D is unclear. The CDR3 contains 13 residues. Trimming removed 1 base at V and 3 bases at J, with 6 bases between. Germline V CDR1 and CDR2: MGHRA, YSYEKL. CDR3 DNA: TGCGCCAGCAGCCAAGGTCGGGACACTGAAGCTTTCTTT. The encoded protein is CASSQGRDTEAFF.